The 10 T cell receptor beta chains below were found in one sample sequenced in a study of early T cells in non-severe SARS-CoV-2 infection. From the 5' RACE reads, TCRdb called clonotypes with MiXCR, one entry per CDR3 protein. The repertoire holds tens of thousands of distinct CDR3 sequences, with over 7.5% as singletons. Sequenced material: whole blood. The receptors derive from an adult who was a healthcare worker with PCR-confirmed SARS-CoV-2 infection or an uninfected control (not recorded which).

This clonotype was counted ten times or more. J is TRBJ2-7 and V is TRBV20-1; 8 bases agree with TRBD1. V trimming: 5 bases; J trimming: 7 bases; junction bases outside the gene matches: 7. Germline V gene sequence: CDR1 DFQATT, CDR2 SNEGSKA (reference sequence). This CDR3 region has 12 residues. CDR3 DNA: TGCAGTGCTCTTGGACAGGGATGGGAGCAGTACTTC. This encodes CSALGQGWEQYF.

This clonotype appeared many times. The V gene is TRBV5-5, the J gene TRBJ2-1; D is uncertain. The CDR3 length is 15 residues. Germline V gives CDR1 SGHKS, CDR2 YYEKEE (reference sequence). Trimming removed 1 base from V and 0 bases from J, with 8 bases in between. In DNA form, the CDR3 reads TGTGCCAGCAGCTTGTTGAGAAGCTCCTACAATGAGCAGTTCTTC. It is translated as CASSLLRSSYNEQFF.

This clonotype was detected a few times. The genes are TRBV18 and TRBJ2-2; D not certain. The V gene's germline CDR1 is KGHSH and CDR2 LQKENI. Trimming left V 2 bases short and J 5 bases short, with 9 bases between. CDR3 length: 14 amino acids. The CDR3 spells CASSPSTVTGELFF. CDR3 sequence (DNA): TGTGCCAGCTCACCATCGACCGTAACCGGGGAGCTGTTTTTT. Using reference TRBV18 and TRBJ2-2 for the parts outside the CDR3, the full variable domain is NAGVMQNPRHLVRRRGQEARLRCSPMKGHSHVYWYRQLPEEGLKFMVYLQKENIIDESGMPKERFSAEFPKEGPSILRIQQVVRGDSAAYFCASSPSTVTGELFFGEGSRLTVL.

This clonotype has at least ten counts. This rearrangement joins TRBV4-2 to TRBJ1-4, with a possible D match to TRBD1 (6 bases). The V and J ends lost 0 bases and 3 bases respectively, with 17 bases between them. Germline V gene sequence: CDR1 LGHNA, CDR2 YNFKEQ. This CDR3 is built from 18 residues. The CDR3 DNA follows: TGTGCCAGCAGCCAAGAAGCGAGGGGGGGAGGTGCTAATGAAAAACTGTTTTTT. Its protein is CASSQEARGGGANEKLFF.

Many counts were recorded for this clonotype. This chain uses TRBV3-1 with TRBJ1-3; D is unresolved. The CDR3 sequence is 15 residues long. Germline lookup yields CDR1 LGHDT and CDR2 YNNKEL (reference sequence). The V end lost 4 bases, the J end lost 0 bases, and 10 bases lay between the germline ends. The CDR3 reads CASSLRGGSGNTIYF. As DNA, the CDR3 is TGTGCCAGCAGCCTTCGGGGAGGCTCTGGAAACACCATATATTTT.

The chain links TRBV2 to TRBJ2-7; the match to TRBD2 covers 14 bases. Per germline, CDR1 SNHLY and CDR2 FYNNEI. The length of the CDR3 is 14 residues. The V and J ends lost 7 bases and 7 bases, in that order; junction bases with no gene match: 6. DNA for the CDR3: TGTGCCAGCAACGGACTAGCGGGAGGCGGGGAGCAGTACTTC. Its protein product is CASNGLAGGGEQYF.

This clonotype was seen ten or more times. This rearrangement joins TRBV3-1 to TRBJ2-2; D is uncertain. Germline-derived CDR1 and CDR2 are LGHDT and YNNKEL (reference sequence). V lost 6 bases, J lost 9 bases, and 17 bases lay in between. There are 14 residues in the CDR3. The CDR3 loop is CASRLHQQPRELFF. In DNA, the CDR3 is TGTGCCAGCAGACTACACCAACAGCCTCGGGAGCTGTTTTTT.

This clonotype was observed many times. The gene calls are TRBV20-1 and TRBJ1-5; no clear D. Germline V gene data show CDR1 as DFQATT and CDR2 as SNEGSKA (reference sequence). V lost 0 bases and J 1 base, leaving 10 bases between the germline ends. CDR3 length: 15 amino acids. The DNA for the CDR3 is TGCAGTGCTAGAGACCCAGGACTGAGCAATCAGCCCCAGCATTTT. Translating gives CSARDPGLSNQPQHF.

This clonotype showed up many times. The rearrangement links TRBV29-1 to TRBJ2-7; the D gene is possibly TRBD2 (6 bases). The CDR3 is 12 residues long. V shed 5 bases and J shed 6 bases, with 14 bases lying between them. CDR1 and CDR2 from the germline V gene are SQVTM and ANQGSEA. This chain's CDR3 is CSVSLRLGEQYF. In DNA, the CDR3 is TGCAGCGTTAGTTTGAGACTAGGCGAGCAGTACTTC.

This clonotype was counted at least ten times. The genes are TRBV6-6 and TRBJ2-2, with no clear D. Trimming removed 8 bases at V and 3 bases at J, with 10 bases between. The CDR3 is 13 amino acids. The V gene's germline CDR1 is MNHNY and CDR2 SVGAGI (reference sequence). Here the CDR3 DNA reads TGTGCCAGCTCGCCCCGGGACACCGGGGAGCTGTTTTTT. Translating it yields CASSPRDTGELFF.